This TCR beta chain was obtained from a study of T-cell reconstitution after alpha-beta-depleted transplantation in children. Findings of the study overall: Most T-cell counts and diversity one year after the transplant came from T cells that were newly produced. Some patients showed high day-60 TCRbeta diversity, which derived from surviving recipient T cells and thymic progenitors. The study reportedly traced alpha-beta T cells about two months after transplant to several hundred expanded graft clones.

Researchers prepared the TCRbeta library using unique molecular identifiers, the study reports. Each CDR3 protein gets one entry after TCRdb re-called the PCR reads with MiXCR. The table records 600,000 to 800,000 distinct CDR3 sequences, around 13% of them present only once. The sample holds a few counts of this clonotype. Its antigen is not identified. One junction end does not reproduce the germline sequence, and a read error may be involved. The CDR3 is 13 amino acids. Germline V gives CDR1 SQVTM, CDR2 ANQGSEA. The TCR originated in a girl aged 2 to 9 with congenital amegakaryocytic thrombocytopenia, due to receive a stem cell transplant. The chain joins TRBV29-1 to TRBJ2-7; TRBD2 matches at 7 bases. This specimen was PBMCs, taken before TCRalphabeta/CD19-depleted stem cell transplant. The CDR3 nucleotides read TGCAGCGTGGAAGGACTAGATAGATACGAGCAGTACTTC. Amino acid sequence: CSVEGLDRYEQYF.